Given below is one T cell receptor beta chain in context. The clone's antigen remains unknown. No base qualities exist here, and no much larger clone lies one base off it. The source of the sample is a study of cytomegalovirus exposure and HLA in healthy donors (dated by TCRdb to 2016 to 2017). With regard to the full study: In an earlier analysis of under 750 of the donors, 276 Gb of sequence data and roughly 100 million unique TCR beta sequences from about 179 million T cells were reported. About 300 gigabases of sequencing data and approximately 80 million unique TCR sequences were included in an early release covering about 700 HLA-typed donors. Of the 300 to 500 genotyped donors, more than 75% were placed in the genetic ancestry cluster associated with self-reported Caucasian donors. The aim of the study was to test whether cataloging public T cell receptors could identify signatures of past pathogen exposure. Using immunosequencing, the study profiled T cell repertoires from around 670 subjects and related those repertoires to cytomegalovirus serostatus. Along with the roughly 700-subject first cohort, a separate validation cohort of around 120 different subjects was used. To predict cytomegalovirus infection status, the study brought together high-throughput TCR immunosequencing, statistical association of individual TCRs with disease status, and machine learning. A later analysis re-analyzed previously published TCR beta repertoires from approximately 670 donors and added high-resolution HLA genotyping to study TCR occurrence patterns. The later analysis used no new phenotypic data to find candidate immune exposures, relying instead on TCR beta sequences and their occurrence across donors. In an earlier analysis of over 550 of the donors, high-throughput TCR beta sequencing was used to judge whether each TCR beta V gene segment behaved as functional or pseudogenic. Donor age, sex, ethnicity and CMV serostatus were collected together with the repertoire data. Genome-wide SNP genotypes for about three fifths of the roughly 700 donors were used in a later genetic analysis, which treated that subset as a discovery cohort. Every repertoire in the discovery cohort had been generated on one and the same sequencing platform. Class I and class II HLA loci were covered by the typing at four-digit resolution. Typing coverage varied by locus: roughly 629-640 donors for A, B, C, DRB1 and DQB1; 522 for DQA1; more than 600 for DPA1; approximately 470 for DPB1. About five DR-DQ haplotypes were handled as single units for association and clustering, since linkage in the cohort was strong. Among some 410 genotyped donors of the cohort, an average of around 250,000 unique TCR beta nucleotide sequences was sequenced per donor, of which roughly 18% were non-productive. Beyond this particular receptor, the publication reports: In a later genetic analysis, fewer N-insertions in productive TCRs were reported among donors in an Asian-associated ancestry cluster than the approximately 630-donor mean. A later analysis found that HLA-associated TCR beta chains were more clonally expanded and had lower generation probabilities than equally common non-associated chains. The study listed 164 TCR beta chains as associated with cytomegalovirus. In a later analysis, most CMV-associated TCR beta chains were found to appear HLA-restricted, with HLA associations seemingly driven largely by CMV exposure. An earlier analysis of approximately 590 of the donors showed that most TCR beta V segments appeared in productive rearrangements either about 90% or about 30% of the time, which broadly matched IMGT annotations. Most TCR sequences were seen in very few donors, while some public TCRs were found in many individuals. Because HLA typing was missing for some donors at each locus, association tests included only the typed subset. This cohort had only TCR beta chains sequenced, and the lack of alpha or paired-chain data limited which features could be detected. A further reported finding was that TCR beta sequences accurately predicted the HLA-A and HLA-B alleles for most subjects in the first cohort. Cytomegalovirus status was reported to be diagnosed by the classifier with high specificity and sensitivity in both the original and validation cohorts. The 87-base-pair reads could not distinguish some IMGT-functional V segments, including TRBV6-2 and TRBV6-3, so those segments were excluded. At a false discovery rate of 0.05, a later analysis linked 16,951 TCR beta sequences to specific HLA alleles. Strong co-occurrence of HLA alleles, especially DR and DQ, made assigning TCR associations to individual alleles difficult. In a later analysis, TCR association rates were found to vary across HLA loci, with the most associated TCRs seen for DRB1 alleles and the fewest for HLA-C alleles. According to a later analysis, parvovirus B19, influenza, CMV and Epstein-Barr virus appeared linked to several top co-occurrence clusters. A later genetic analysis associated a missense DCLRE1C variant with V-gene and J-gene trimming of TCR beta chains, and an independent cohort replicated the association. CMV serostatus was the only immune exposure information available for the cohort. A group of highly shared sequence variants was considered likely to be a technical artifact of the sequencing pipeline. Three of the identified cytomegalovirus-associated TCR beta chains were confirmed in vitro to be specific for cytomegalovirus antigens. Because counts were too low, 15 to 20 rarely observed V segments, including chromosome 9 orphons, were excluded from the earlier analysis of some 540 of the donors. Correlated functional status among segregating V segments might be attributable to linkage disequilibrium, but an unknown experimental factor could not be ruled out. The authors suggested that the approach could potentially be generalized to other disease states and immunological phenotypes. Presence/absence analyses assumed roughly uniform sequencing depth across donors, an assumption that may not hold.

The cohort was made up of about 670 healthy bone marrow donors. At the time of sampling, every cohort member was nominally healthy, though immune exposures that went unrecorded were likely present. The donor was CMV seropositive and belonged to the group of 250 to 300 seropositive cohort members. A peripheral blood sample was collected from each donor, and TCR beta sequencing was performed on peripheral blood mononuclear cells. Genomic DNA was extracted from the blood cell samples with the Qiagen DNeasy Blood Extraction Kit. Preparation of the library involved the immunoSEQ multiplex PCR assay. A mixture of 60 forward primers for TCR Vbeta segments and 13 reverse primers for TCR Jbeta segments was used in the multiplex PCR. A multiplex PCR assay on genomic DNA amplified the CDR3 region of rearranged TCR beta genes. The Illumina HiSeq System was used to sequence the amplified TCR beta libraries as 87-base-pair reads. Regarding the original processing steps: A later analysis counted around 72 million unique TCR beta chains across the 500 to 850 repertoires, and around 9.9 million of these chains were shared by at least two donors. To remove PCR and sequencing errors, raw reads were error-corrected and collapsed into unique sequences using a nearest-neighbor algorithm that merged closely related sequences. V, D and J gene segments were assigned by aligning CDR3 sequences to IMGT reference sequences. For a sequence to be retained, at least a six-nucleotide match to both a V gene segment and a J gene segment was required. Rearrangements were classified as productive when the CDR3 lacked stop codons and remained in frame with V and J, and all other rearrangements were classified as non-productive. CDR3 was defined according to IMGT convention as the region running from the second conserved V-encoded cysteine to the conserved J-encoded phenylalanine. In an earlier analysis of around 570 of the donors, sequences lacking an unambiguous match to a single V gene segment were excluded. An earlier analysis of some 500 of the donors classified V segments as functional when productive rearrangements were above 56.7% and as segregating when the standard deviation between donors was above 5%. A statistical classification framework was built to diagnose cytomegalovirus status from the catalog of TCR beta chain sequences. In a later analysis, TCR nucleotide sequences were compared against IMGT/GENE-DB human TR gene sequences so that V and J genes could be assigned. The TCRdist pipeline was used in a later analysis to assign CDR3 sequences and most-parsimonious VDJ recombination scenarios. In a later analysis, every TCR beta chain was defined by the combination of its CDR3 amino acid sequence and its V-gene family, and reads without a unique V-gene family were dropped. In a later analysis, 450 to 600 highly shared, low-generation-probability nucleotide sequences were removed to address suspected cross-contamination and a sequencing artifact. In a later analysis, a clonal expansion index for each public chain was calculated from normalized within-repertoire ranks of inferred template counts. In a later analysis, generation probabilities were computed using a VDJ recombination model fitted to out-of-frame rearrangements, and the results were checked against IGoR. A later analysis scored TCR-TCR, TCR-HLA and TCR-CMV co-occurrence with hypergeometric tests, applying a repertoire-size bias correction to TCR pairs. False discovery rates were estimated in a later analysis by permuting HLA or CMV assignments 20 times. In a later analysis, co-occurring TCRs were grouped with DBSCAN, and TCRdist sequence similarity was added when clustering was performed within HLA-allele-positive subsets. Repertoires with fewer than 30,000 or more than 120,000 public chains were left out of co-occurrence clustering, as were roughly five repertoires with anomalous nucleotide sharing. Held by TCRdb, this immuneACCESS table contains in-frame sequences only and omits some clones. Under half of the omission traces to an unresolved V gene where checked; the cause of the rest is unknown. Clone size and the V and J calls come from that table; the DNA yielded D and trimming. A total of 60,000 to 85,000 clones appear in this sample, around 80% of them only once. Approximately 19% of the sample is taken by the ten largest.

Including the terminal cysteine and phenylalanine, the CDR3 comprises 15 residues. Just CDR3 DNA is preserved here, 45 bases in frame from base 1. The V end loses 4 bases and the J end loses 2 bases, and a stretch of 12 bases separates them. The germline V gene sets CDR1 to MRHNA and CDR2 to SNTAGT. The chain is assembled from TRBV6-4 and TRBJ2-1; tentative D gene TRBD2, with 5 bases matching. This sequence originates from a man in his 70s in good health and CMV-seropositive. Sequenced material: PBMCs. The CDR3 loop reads CASSVTDGAYNEQFF. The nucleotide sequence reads TGTGCCAGCAGTGTCACGGACGGGGCCTACAATGAGCAGTTCTTC.